This TCR beta chain was identified in a study of blood T cell repertoires in COVID-19. Study in general: The study drew acute and convalescent COVID-19 samples from the United States, Italy and Spain.

The CDR3 is made up of 13 amino acids. V shed 3 bases and J shed 4 bases, with 7 bases lying between them. In the authors' methods: Researchers report that nucleated cell counts were estimated from reference gene primer amplification. The table came from immunoSEQ multiplex PCR; TCRdb's copy has only in-frame clones and leaves some out. That table furnishes V, J and clone size, whereas the DNA furnished D and trimming. Found here are over 200,000 clones, approximately 87% of them singletons; the top ten hold 2.5% to 3.5%. The chain joins TRBV12-3 or TRBV12-4 to TRBJ1-5; D is uncertain. Sequencing used PBMCs or T cells enriched from blood (not recorded which). This clonotype was sampled from a woman aged 45 to 65 in a cohort exposed to, infected with or recovered from COVID-19 (not recorded which). The CDR3 DNA reads TGTGCCAGCAGTTTTGGGCCAAATCAGCCCCAGCATTTT. It yields the protein CASSFGPNQPQHF.